This T cell receptor beta chain was sequenced during a study of T cell repertoires in cytomegalovirus infection (dated by TCRdb to the late 2010s). Study-level background: Alongside well-studied HLA-B-restricted epitopes, the peptide stimulations were aimed at recently identified HLA-C-restricted CMV epitopes, whose presentation resists viral immunomodulation. Because public TCR beta signatures pointed to carriage of CMV infection together with the matching HLA type, the HLA type of each donor mattered for the analysis.

This clonotype showed up many times. Its specific antigen is unknown. It has no much larger one-base neighbor in the sample; base qualities were not kept. The treatment or condition tag for this specimen amounts to: in vitro stimulation with specific CMV peptide epitopes to enrich CMV-specific T cells. From a lookup of the germline V gene, CDR1 and CDR2 are SGHTA and FQGTGA. Taken from cysteine to phenylalanine, the CDR3 has 16 residues. Of all the DNA, just the CDR3 is kept, 48 bases in frame from base 1. V drops 1 base and J drops 0 bases, leaving 10 bases in between. Findings and caveats that apply to the study as a whole: The ex vivo response was dominated by HLA-C-restricted CMV-specific TCR beta clonotypes, which also provided the single most frequent clonotype in two of eight donors. Cumulative frequency of public TCR beta family members discriminated carriers of CMV infection plus the relevant HLA type in this cohort and an independent 352-donor cohort.

The sequencing machine was an Illumina HiSeq 1500. TCRdb cleaned the public reads at Q25 with fastp, built clones with MiXCR and kept in-frame beta chains. When rows share a CDR3 protein, they turn into one entry using the most common DNA and genes. Across this sample there are some 350,000 distinct CDR3 sequences, with 25% to 35% seen only once. 20% of the sample comes from the top ten. Here the chain combines TRBV7-3 and TRBJ2-1; 6 matching bases give a weak D call of TRBD2. The input for sequencing was cultured PBMCs, taken from culture after CMV antigen stimulation. The TCR sequence derives from a human donor in good health (CMV status not recorded). Some clones in this sample may be carry-over from other donors' samples. The nucleotides read TGTGCCAGCAGCTTAAGGGCGGGGAGCTCCTACAATGAGCAGTTCTTC. Its protein reads: CASSLRAGSSYNEQFF.